This T cell receptor beta chain was recorded in a study of patients and donors after allogeneic stem cell transplantation. V was pared by 1 base and J by 1 base, with 13 bases between. Germline V lookup: CDR1 SGHVS, CDR2 FNYEAQ. This CDR3 is 16 amino acids long. This clonotype was detected only a few times. Via MiXCR, TCRdb re-called the RT-PCR reads, giving one row per CDR3 protein. The sample includes approximately 430,000 distinct CDR3 sequences, approximately 16% of them seen just once. This sequence was found in a human donor who was either an allogeneic HSCT recipient or a stem cell or donor lymphocyte infusion donor (not recorded which). It is not recorded whose cells these are; they may come from a transplant donor. This chain connects TRBV7-6 to TRBJ2-5; D call uncertain. The source material was blood, either unsorted or a sorted T cell fraction (not recorded which). The CDR3, as DNA: TGTGCCAGCAGCTTAGGCCCGGCGACCTCCCAAGAGACCCAGTACTTC. It is translated as CASSLGPATSQETQYF.